Listed below are T cell receptor beta chains from one sample, sequenced in a study of persistence of HIV-infected CD4 T cells. Antigens of these TCRs are unknown. Clones were read by immunoSEQ multiplex PCR, and TCRdb kept only the in-frame ones, dropping some. This repertoire shows about 64,000 clones, about four fifths found once; its top ten account for under 2%. Sequenced material: CD4+ T cells sorted from PBMCs after roughly 20-hour stimulation, taken from a patient who received antiretroviral therapy. The origin of the receptors is an adult man with HIV who was CMV-seropositive. CDR3s include the opening cysteine and the closing phenylalanine or tryptophan. A D gene is named only where the DNA matches it firmly. The size entry is marked missing in some rows and otherwise reads once, few, many or a size class.

J gene: TRBJ2-7
V gene: TRBV28
D gene: TRBD1
clone size: NA
CDR3 protein: CASREGQINEQYF
CDR3 DNA: TGTGCCAGCCGTGAGGGACAGATTAACGAGCAGTACTTC

J gene: TRBJ1-2
V gene: TRBV3-1/TRBV3-2
D gene: NA
clone size: NA
CDR3 protein: CASSIPGSTGGYTF
CDR3 DNA: TGTGCCAGCAGCATACCGGGATCCACGGGAGGCTACACCTTC

J gene: TRBJ2-7
V gene: TRBV4-1
D gene: NA
clone size: NA
CDR3 protein: CASSQNRVGYEQYF
CDR3 DNA: TGCGCCAGCAGCCAGAACAGGGTTGGGTACGAGCAGTACTTC

J gene: TRBJ1-2
V gene: TRBV5-1
D gene: TRBD1
clone size: NA
CDR3 protein: CASSLPRQGSNYGYTF
CDR3 DNA: TGCGCCAGCAGCTTGCCCCGACAGGGTTCGAACTATGGCTACACCTTC

J gene: TRBJ1-1
V gene: TRBV5-1
D gene: NA
clone size: once
CDR3 protein: CASSFTPGRRMNTEAFF
CDR3 DNA: TGCGCCAGCAGCTTCACCCCTGGCAGAAGAATGAACACTGAAGCTTTCTTT

J gene: TRBJ1-6
V gene: TRBV9
D gene: NA
clone size: few
CDR3 protein: CASSVSPSMTRLNSPLHF
CDR3 DNA: TGTGCCAGCAGCGTCTCCCCTTCCATGACCCGTTTAAATTCACCCCTCCACTTT

J gene: TRBJ1-5
V gene: TRBV27
D gene: NA
clone size: NA
CDR3 protein: CASSLQSGQPQHF
CDR3 DNA: TGTGCCAGCAGTTTACAGTCGGGGCAGCCCCAGCATTTT

J gene: TRBJ1-2
V gene: TRBV28
D gene: NA
clone size: NA
CDR3 protein: CASSATGIGYTF
CDR3 DNA: TGTGCCAGCAGTGCCACAGGGATCGGCTACACCTTC

J gene: TRBJ1-2
V gene: TRBV18
D gene: NA
clone size: few
CDR3 protein: CASSLGFLDGYTF
CDR3 DNA: TGTGCCAGCTCGTTGGGGTTTTTGGATGGCTACACCTTC

J gene: TRBJ2-1
V gene: TRBV5-1
D gene: NA
clone size: NA
CDR3 protein: CASSLNSNNEQFF
CDR3 DNA: TGCGCCAGCAGCTTGAACAGCAACAATGAGCAGTTCTTC

J gene: TRBJ2-1
V gene: TRBV19
D gene: TRBD2
clone size: NA
CDR3 protein: CASRLPGLAGGEQFF
CDR3 DNA: TGTGCCAGTAGACTACCTGGACTAGCGGGGGGCGAGCAGTTCTTC

J gene: TRBJ1-1
V gene: TRBV5-4
D gene: TRBD1
clone size: NA
CDR3 protein: CASSLDRGQGRTEAFF
CDR3 DNA: TGTGCCAGCAGCCTGGACAGGGGCCAGGGGCGCACTGAAGCTTTCTTT

J gene: TRBJ1-2
V gene: TRBV9
D gene: NA
clone size: NA
CDR3 protein: CASSVGLRAGYTF
CDR3 DNA: TGTGCCAGCAGCGTAGGGTTAAGGGCTGGCTACACCTTC

J gene: TRBJ2-3
V gene: TRBV4-2
D gene: TRBD1
clone size: NA
CDR3 protein: CASSLGQGFATADTQYF
CDR3 DNA: TGTGCCAGCAGCCTGGGACAGGGGTTCGCGACGGCAGATACGCAGTATTTT

J gene: TRBJ1-2
V gene: TRBV7-9
D gene: NA
clone size: NA
CDR3 protein: CASSSQLGDGYTF
CDR3 DNA: TGTGCCAGCAGCTCCCAATTAGGCGATGGCTACACCTTC

J gene: TRBJ2-3
V gene: TRBV14
D gene: NA
clone size: NA
CDR3 protein: CASSQDYADTQYF
CDR3 DNA: TGTGCCAGCAGCCAAGACTACGCAGATACGCAGTATTTT

J gene: TRBJ1-4
V gene: TRBV3-1/TRBV3-2
D gene: NA
clone size: NA
CDR3 protein: CASSSQGEKLFF
CDR3 DNA: TGTGCCAGCAGCTCTCAGGGGGAAAAACTGTTTTTT

J gene: TRBJ2-3
V gene: TRBV19
D gene: NA
clone size: NA
CDR3 protein: CASSTRQGTQYF
CDR3 DNA: TGTGCCAGTAGTACAAGGCAGGGAACGCAGTATTTT

J gene: TRBJ2-1
V gene: TRBV28
D gene: NA
clone size: NA
CDR3 protein: CASSRGQTPGNEQFF
CDR3 DNA: TGTGCCAGCAGCCGCGGACAGACTCCGGGCAATGAGCAGTTCTTC

J gene: TRBJ1-6
V gene: TRBV5-4
D gene: TRBD1
clone size: few
CDR3 protein: CASSLGGTGFSPLHF
CDR3 DNA: TGTGCCAGCAGCTTGGGGGGGACAGGGTTTTCACCCCTCCACTTT

J gene: TRBJ2-3
V gene: TRBV10-1
D gene: NA
clone size: once
CDR3 protein: CASSESTAFTDTQYF
CDR3 DNA: TGCGCCAGCAGTGAGTCGACAGCCTTCACAGATACGCAGTATTTT

J gene: TRBJ2-2
V gene: TRBV18
D gene: TRBD2
clone size: NA
CDR3 protein: CASSQAGSLTGELFF
CDR3 DNA: TGTGCCAGCTCACAAGCGGGGAGCCTTACCGGGGAGCTGTTTTTT

J gene: TRBJ1-2
V gene: TRBV6-6
D gene: NA
clone size: few
CDR3 protein: CASFPGRQVHYGYTF
CDR3 DNA: TGTGCCAGCTTCCCTGGTCGACAGGTCCACTATGGCTACACCTTC

J gene: TRBJ1-4
V gene: TRBV6-1
D gene: TRBD1
clone size: NA
CDR3 protein: CASREPLIGQGANEKLFF
CDR3 DNA: TGTGCCAGCAGGGAACCCCTCATTGGACAGGGGGCAAATGAAAAACTGTTTTTT

J gene: TRBJ2-3
V gene: TRBV5-1
D gene: NA
clone size: NA
CDR3 protein: CASSLDFRGASTDTQYF
CDR3 DNA: TGCGCCAGCAGCTTGGACTTCAGGGGGGCCTCCACAGATACGCAGTATTTT

J gene: TRBJ1-2
V gene: TRBV29-1
D gene: NA
clone size: once
CDR3 protein: CSVEGAQNYGYTF
CDR3 DNA: TGCAGCGTTGAGGGGGCGCAAAACTATGGCTACACCTTC

J gene: TRBJ1-5
V gene: TRBV7-9
D gene: TRBD1
clone size: few
CDR3 protein: CASSRAGTGNQPQHF
CDR3 DNA: TGTGCCAGCAGCCGTGCCGGGACAGGCAATCAGCCCCAGCATTTT

J gene: TRBJ2-6
V gene: TRBV5-8
D gene: NA
clone size: NA
CDR3 protein: CASSLVGVAGANVLTF
CDR3 DNA: TGTGCCAGCAGCTTGGTAGGGGTGGCAGGGGCCAACGTCCTGACTTTC

J gene: TRBJ1-1
V gene: TRBV21-1
D gene: NA
clone size: few
CDR3 protein: CASDGTGQRTEAFF
CDR3 DNA: TGTGCCAGCGACGGAACAGGACAACGAACTGAAGCTTTCTTT

J gene: TRBJ1-3
V gene: TRBV19
D gene: NA
clone size: NA
CDR3 protein: CASSNRAEGGISGNTIYF
CDR3 DNA: TGTGCCAGTAGTAACCGCGCGGAGGGAGGGATTTCTGGAAACACCATATATTTT

J gene: TRBJ1-4
V gene: TRBV3-1/TRBV3-2
D gene: NA
clone size: NA
CDR3 protein: CASSRAGTNEKLFF
CDR3 DNA: TGTGCCAGCAGCCGTGCGGGGACTAATGAAAAACTGTTTTTT

J gene: TRBJ2-3
V gene: TRBV10-2
D gene: NA
clone size: NA
CDR3 protein: CASRVNRAADTQYF
CDR3 DNA: TGCGCCAGCAGGGTTAACAGGGCAGCAGATACGCAGTATTTT

J gene: TRBJ2-7
V gene: TRBV28
D gene: TRBD2
clone size: NA
CDR3 protein: CASSSGTSGDYEQYF
CDR3 DNA: TGTGCCAGCAGTTCCGGGACTAGCGGGGACTACGAGCAGTACTTC

J gene: TRBJ1-2
V gene: TRBV20-1
D gene: NA
clone size: NA
CDR3 protein: CSASPGGLDYGYTF
CDR3 DNA: TGCAGTGCTAGTCCGGGGGGGTTGGACTATGGCTACACCTTC

J gene: TRBJ2-5
V gene: TRBV7-6
D gene: TRBD2
clone size: NA
CDR3 protein: CASSVLPSGGGQETQYF
CDR3 DNA: TGTGCCAGCAGCGTCCTCCCTAGCGGGGGGGGCCAAGAGACCCAGTACTTC

J gene: TRBJ1-1
V gene: TRBV14
D gene: NA
clone size: NA
CDR3 protein: CASSRAVNTEAFF
CDR3 DNA: TGTGCCAGCAGCCGGGCGGTGAACACTGAAGCTTTCTTT

J gene: TRBJ2-5
V gene: TRBV29-1
D gene: NA
clone size: NA
CDR3 protein: CSAPLGETQYF
CDR3 DNA: TGCAGCGCTCCACTTGGGGAGACCCAGTACTTC

J gene: TRBJ1-2
V gene: TRBV20-1
D gene: NA
clone size: NA
CDR3 protein: CSASPGVNYGYTF
CDR3 DNA: TGCAGTGCTAGTCCTGGGGTTAACTATGGCTACACCTTC

J gene: TRBJ1-5
V gene: TRBV5-8
D gene: NA
clone size: few
CDR3 protein: CASSLVGRGSQPQHF
CDR3 DNA: TGTGCCAGCAGCTTGGTCGGCAGGGGAAGTCAGCCCCAGCATTTT

J gene: TRBJ2-2
V gene: TRBV14
D gene: NA
clone size: NA
CDR3 protein: CASSQDIRTGELFF
CDR3 DNA: TGTGCCAGCAGCCAAGACATACGCACCGGGGAGCTGTTTTTT

J gene: TRBJ2-1
V gene: TRBV24-1
D gene: TRBD1
clone size: NA
CDR3 protein: CATSDDSGTAYNEQFF
CDR3 DNA: TGTGCCACCAGTGATGACTCCGGGACAGCCTACAATGAGCAGTTCTTC

J gene: TRBJ2-3
V gene: TRBV2
D gene: TRBD2
clone size: few
CDR3 protein: CASKLAGSTDTQYF
CDR3 DNA: TGTGCCAGCAAACTAGCGGGCAGCACAGATACGCAGTATTTT

J gene: TRBJ2-1
V gene: TRBV11-2
D gene: TRBD1
clone size: NA
CDR3 protein: CASSLHRGPYNEQFF
CDR3 DNA: TGTGCCAGCAGCTTGCACAGGGGACCCTACAATGAGCAGTTCTTC

J gene: TRBJ1-5
V gene: TRBV27
D gene: NA
clone size: NA
CDR3 protein: CASSLMWNQPQHF
CDR3 DNA: TGTGCCAGCAGTTTAATGTGGAATCAGCCCCAGCATTTT

J gene: TRBJ1-2
V gene: TRBV5-5
D gene: NA
clone size: NA
CDR3 protein: CASSFGHYGGYTF
CDR3 DNA: TGTGCCAGCAGCTTTGGACACTACGGGGGCTACACCTTC

J gene: TRBJ2-1
V gene: TRBV6-5
D gene: NA
clone size: few
CDR3 protein: CASSRGGMDNEQFF
CDR3 DNA: TGTGCCAGCAGTAGGGGCGGGATGGACAATGAGCAGTTCTTC

J gene: TRBJ1-5
V gene: TRBV2
D gene: TRBD1
clone size: NA
CDR3 protein: CASSVYRGSPINQPQHF
CDR3 DNA: TGTGCCAGCAGTGTCTACAGGGGAAGTCCCATCAATCAGCCCCAGCATTTT

J gene: TRBJ2-6
V gene: TRBV24-1
D gene: TRBD1
clone size: NA
CDR3 protein: CATSDTNTGGTGANVLTF
CDR3 DNA: TGTGCCACCAGTGATACTAACACAGGGGGCACTGGGGCCAACGTCCTGACTTTC

J gene: TRBJ1-5
V gene: TRBV21-1
D gene: NA
clone size: NA
CDR3 protein: CASSICDSHLHSNQPQHF
CDR3 DNA: TGTGCCAGCAGCATATGCGACAGCCATCTACATAGCAATCAGCCCCAGCATTTT

J gene: TRBJ1-2
V gene: TRBV5-1
D gene: NA
clone size: NA
CDR3 protein: CASSLDTGGKYGYTF
CDR3 DNA: TGCGCCAGCAGCTTGGACACGGGGGGTAAATATGGCTACACCTTC

J gene: TRBJ1-2
V gene: TRBV4-1
D gene: NA
clone size: NA
CDR3 protein: CASSQENSPYGYTF
CDR3 DNA: TGCGCCAGCAGCCAAGAGAACAGCCCTTATGGCTACACCTTC